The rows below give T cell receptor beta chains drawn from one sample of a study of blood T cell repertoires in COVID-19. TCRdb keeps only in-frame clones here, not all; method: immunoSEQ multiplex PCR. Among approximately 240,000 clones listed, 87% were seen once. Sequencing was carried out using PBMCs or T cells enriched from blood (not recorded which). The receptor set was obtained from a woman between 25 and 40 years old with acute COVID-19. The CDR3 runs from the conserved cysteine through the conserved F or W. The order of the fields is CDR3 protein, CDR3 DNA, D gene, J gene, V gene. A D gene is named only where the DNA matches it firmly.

CDR3: CATSDRTRGPSNQPQHF
DNA: TGTGCCACCAGTGATCGGACCAGGGGGCCCAGCAATCAGCCCCAGCATTTT
D: TRBD1
J: TRBJ1-5
V: TRBV24-1

CDR3: CSVEGAGGGYNEQFF
DNA: TGCAGCGTTGAAGGGGCGGGAGGGGGGTACAATGAGCAGTTCTTC
D: TRBD2
J: TRBJ2-1
V: TRBV29-1

CDR3: CASSMRRNTEAFF
DNA: TGTGCCAGTAGTATGCGTAGGAACACTGAAGCTTTCTTT
D: -
J: TRBJ1-1
V: TRBV19

CDR3: CASSPISLDRGTRYEQYF
DNA: TGTGCCAGCAGCCCTATTTCTCTGGACAGGGGTACTAGGTACGAGCAGTACTTC
D: TRBD1
J: TRBJ2-7
V: TRBV5-5

CDR3: CASSPQPLTMHEQYF
DNA: TGTGCCAGCAGCCCACAACCTCTTACAATGCACGAGCAGTACTTC
D: -
J: TRBJ2-7
V: TRBV9

CDR3: CASTLASRPGEGYEQYF
DNA: TGTGCCAGCACTCTAGCTTCACGTCCGGGAGAGGGCTACGAGCAGTACTTC
D: -
J: TRBJ2-7
V: TRBV7-9

CDR3: CASSKRTGANYGYTF
DNA: TGTGCCAGCAGTAAGCGGACAGGGGCGAACTATGGCTACACCTTC
D: TRBD1
J: TRBJ1-2
V: TRBV6-5

CDR3: CASSPSGLAREQYF
DNA: TGTGCCAGCAGTCCCTCGGGACTAGCGAGAGAGCAGTACTTC
D: TRBD2
J: TRBJ2-7
V: TRBV28

CDR3: CASKGLAGGSQETQYF
DNA: TGTGCCAGCAAAGGACTAGCGGGGGGAAGCCAAGAGACCCAGTACTTC
D: TRBD2
J: TRBJ2-5
V: TRBV2

CDR3: CASSYGRENYGYTF
DNA: TGTGCCAGCAGTTACGGCAGGGAAAACTATGGCTACACCTTC
D: -
J: TRBJ1-2
V: TRBV6-6

CDR3: CASSPGQQLNTEAFF
DNA: TGTGCCAGCAGCCCGGGTCAGCAACTGAACACTGAAGCTTTCTTT
D: -
J: TRBJ1-1
V: TRBV5-5

CDR3: CAWSAGHSNQPQHF
DNA: TGTGCCTGGAGTGCGGGACATAGCAATCAGCCCCAGCATTTT
D: -
J: TRBJ1-5
V: TRBV30

CDR3: CASSTRSGDETQYF
DNA: TGTGCCAGCAGCACGCGGAGCGGGGATGAGACCCAGTACTTC
D: TRBD2
J: TRBJ2-5
V: TRBV5-4

CDR3: CASSGRLALGELFF
DNA: TGTGCCAGCAGCGGGAGACTAGCGCTCGGGGAGCTGTTTTTT
D: TRBD2
J: TRBJ2-2
V: TRBV9

CDR3: CASSSGYTDTQYF
DNA: TGTGCCAGCAGCTCGGGATACACAGATACGCAGTATTTT
D: -
J: TRBJ2-3
V: TRBV7-9

CDR3: CASSVAARVGTEAFF
DNA: TGTGCCAGCAGCGTAGCCGCCAGGGTAGGTACTGAAGCTTTCTTT
D: -
J: TRBJ1-1
V: TRBV9

CDR3: CASSIGGTIRDNEQFF
DNA: TGTGCCAGTAGTATAGGTGGGACTATACGAGACAATGAGCAGTTCTTC
D: TRBD2
J: TRBJ2-1
V: TRBV19

CDR3: CASSPGGANYGYTF
DNA: TGTGCCAGCAGTCCCGGGGGGGCGAACTATGGCTACACCTTC
D: -
J: TRBJ1-2
V: TRBV28

CDR3: CASRAPGAWSSPLHF
DNA: TGTGCCAGTAGGGCCCCAGGGGCATGGAGTTCACCCCTCCACTTT
D: -
J: TRBJ1-6
V: TRBV19

CDR3: CASSFSGHSTDTQYF
DNA: TGTGCCAGCAGTTTTTCGGGACACAGCACAGATACGCAGTATTTT
D: -
J: TRBJ2-3
V: TRBV28

CDR3: CTTRHLKETQYF
DNA: TGCACTACGAGGCACCTGAAAGAGACCCAGTACTTC
D: -
J: TRBJ2-5
V: TRBV29-1

CDR3: CASSFPGKNTQYF
DNA: TGTGCCAGCAGCTTCCCCGGGAAAAATACGCAGTATTTT
D: -
J: TRBJ2-3
V: TRBV7-2